A selection of T cell receptor beta chains follows, all from one sample in a study of blood T cell repertoires in COVID-19. Using immunoSEQ multiplex PCR, the repertoire was profiled, and TCRdb retains in-frame clones only, with some absent. The table has more than 300,000 clones, around 87% seen once. Material for sequencing was PBMCs or T cells enriched from blood (not recorded which). These receptors originate from a man aged 35-49 years in a cohort exposed to, infected with or recovered from COVID-19 (not recorded which). Both conserved end residues are trimmed from each CDR3.

j_gene,v_gene,len,CDR3aa
TRBJ1-2,TRBV15,11,ATSRDKNYGYT
TRBJ2-4,TRBV11-2,14,ASSSGLAGSGDIQY
TRBJ2-7,TRBV2,13,ASSEGTGGSYEQY
TRBJ2-6,TRBV19,14,ASSIGGTSGANVLT
TRBJ1-2,TRBV19,11,ASSIPSSYGYT
TRBJ1-1,TRBV27,11,ASSSTGVGEAF
TRBJ1-2,TRBV5-1,10,ASRADNYGYT
TRBJ1-5,TRBV28,13,ASKNRRYSNQPQH
TRBJ2-1,TRBV5-1,13,ASSSGTSGVNEQF
TRBJ2-5,TRBV18,12,ASSPPWLQETQY
TRBJ1-1,TRBV13,11,ASSPWPGTEAF
TRBJ2-1,TRBV7-2,11,ASSQTGDFEQF
TRBJ2-1,TRBV7-8,14,ASSRGTSGDYNEQF
TRBJ1-1,TRBV6-1,14,ASSGSTGPLNTEAF
TRBJ1-2,TRBV27,11,ASSFMQGNGYT
TRBJ2-7,TRBV6-2/TRBV6-3,11,ASSFRTTYEQY
TRBJ1-2,TRBV6-5,12,ASSPRTETGGYT
TRBJ2-5,TRBV29-1,10,SAGQIQETQY
TRBJ2-3,TRBV27,14,ASNPRTRENTDTQY
TRBJ2-7,TRBV5-1,11,ASSLSPAYEQY
TRBJ2-1,TRBV3-1/TRBV3-2,13,ASRGSSGIYNEQF
TRBJ2-7,TRBV11-3,15,ASSEVGTERSSYEQY
TRBJ2-5,TRBV5-1,14,ASSTRTSGSGETQY